Shown below are 14 T cell receptor beta chains from a single sample sequenced in a study of blood T cell repertoires in COVID-19. TCRdb's copy holds only in-frame clones and misses some; the assay was immunoSEQ multiplex PCR. The sample contains more than 200,000 clones, 85% to 90% of which appear only once. The sequenced sample was peripheral blood. The receptors come from a man at least 80 years old with acute or convalescent COVID-19.

This clone appeared once. The chain links TRBV11-3 to TRBJ1-6; 7 bases are a match to TRBD1. Trimming at V came to 4 bases and at J to 7 bases, leaving 1 base not matched to a gene. CDR3 size: 13 residues. The germline CDR1 and CDR2 sequences are SGHNT and YENEEA. DNA of the CDR3: TGTGCCAGCAGCTCAGGGGGGAATTCACCCCTCCACTTT. Translated: CASSSGGNSPLHF.

The J gene is TRBJ2-2, the V gene TRBV15, with 7 positions matching TRBD2. Germline V gene lookup returns CDR1 LNHNV and CDR2 YYDKDF (reference sequence). The CDR3 has 15 amino acids. Unmatched junction bases numbered 5, after V lost 5 bases and J lost 2 bases. In DNA form, the CDR3 reads TGTGCCACCAGCCGCCAGCGGGGAAACACCGGGGAGCTGTTTTTT. This gives the protein CATSRQRGNTGELFF.

V and J are TRBV19 and TRBJ2-7; 10 bases align to TRBD1. CDR3 size: 14 residues. Per the germline V gene, CDR1 is LNHDA and CDR2 is SQIVND (reference sequence). J was trimmed by 3 bases and V by 4 bases; bases with no gene match: 3. The CDR3 here is CASSTGTGDYEQYF. CDR3 bases: TGTGCCAGTAGTACCGGGACAGGGGACTACGAGCAGTACTTC.

The rearrangement uses TRBV12-5 and TRBJ2-3; the D gene is possibly TRBD2 (6 bases). The CDR3 sequence is 15 residues long. Between the trimmed V and J ends, which lost 2 bases and 5 bases, there was a span of 14 bases. CDR1 is LGHNT, CDR2 FRNRAP, per germline. CDR3 sequence (DNA): TGTGCTAGTGGTTTGAATGCTGCGGGGAGAGATACGCAGTATTTT. This codes for CASGLNAAGRDTQYF.

This chain links TRBV28 with TRBJ2-5; 7 positions agree with TRBD1. Germline loops: CDR1 MDHEN, CDR2 SYDVKM. The CDR3 covers 15 residues. V lost 6 bases and J lost 3; bases outside the gene matches: 10. CDR3 bases: TGTGCCAGCAGCCCTAGGGCCGGGACAGAAGAGACCCAGTACTTC. Translated: CASSPRAGTEETQYF.

This chain connects TRBV27 to TRBJ2-1; TRBD2 matches at 8 bases. Per the germline V gene, CDR1 is MNHEY and CDR2 is SMNVEV (reference sequence). The CDR3 totals 18 residues. V trimming: 2 bases; J trimming: 3 bases; junction bases outside the gene matches: 12. CDR3 nucleotides: TGTGCCAGCAGTTTAAGACTAGCGATGGGGAGCCTCTACAATGAGCAGTTCTTC. It yields the protein CASSLRLAMGSLYNEQFF.

The J gene is TRBJ2-1, the V gene TRBV2; D is unresolved. From germline, CDR1 is SNHLY and CDR2 FYNNEI. The CDR3 extends over 16 amino acids. V was shortened by 4 bases and J by 0 bases, with 13 bases between the two germline ends. CDR3: CASSAWSAGSYNEQFF. For the CDR3, the DNA is TGTGCCAGCAGTGCTTGGTCCGCCGGCTCCTACAATGAGCAGTTCTTC.

V usage is TRBV19 and J usage is TRBJ1-6, with TRBD1 matching over 7 bases. The CDR3 is made up of 18 amino acids. J was trimmed by 0 bases and V by 1 base; bases with no gene match: 6. Germline V gene data show CDR1 as LNHDA and CDR2 as SQIVND (reference sequence). DNA for the CDR3: TGTGCCAGTAGTATAGGACAGGGAAGAGGCTCCTATAATTCACCCCTCCACTTT. Its translation: CASSIGQGRGSYNSPLHF.

The chain joins TRBV11-2 to TRBJ2-7; 9 nucleotides line up with TRBD1. J gave up 5 bases and V 7 bases, and 3 bases lay outside the gene matches. The CDR3 runs 12 residues. From germline, CDR1 is SGHAT and CDR2 FQNNGV. DNA for the CDR3: TGTGCCAGCATCGGGACAGGGCACGAGCAGTACTTC. Translated: CASIGTGHEQYF.

The chain has TRBV27 and TRBJ2-2; TRBD1 matches 8 bases. This CDR3 is 16 amino acids long. With V trimmed by 5 bases and J by 4 bases, 9 bases remained unmatched. The V gene's germline CDR1 is MNHEY and CDR2 SMNVEV (reference sequence). The CDR3 DNA reads as TGTGCCAGCAGTCCCATGGACAGGGCGAGCACCGGGGAGCTGTTTTTT. Translating it yields CASSPMDRASTGELFF.

The J gene is TRBJ1-2, the V gene TRBV7-2; the match to TRBD1 covers 8 bases. This CDR3 has 15 residues. V gave up 2 bases and J gave up 6 bases; unmatched junction bases: 8. From germline, CDR1 is SGHTA and CDR2 FQGNSA. Written as DNA, the CDR3 is TGTGCCAGCAGCTTACCCCCTCCACAGGGGGATGGCTACACCTTC. Residues: CASSLPPPQGDGYTF. Using reference TRBV7-2 and TRBJ1-2 for the parts outside the CDR3, the full variable domain is GAGVSQSPSNKVTEKGKDVELRCDPISGHTALYWYRQSLGQGLEFLIYFQGNSAPDKSGLPSDRFSAERTGGSVSTLTIQRTQQEDSAVYLCASSLPPPQGDGYTFGSGTRLTVV.

The V call is TRBV14, the J call TRBJ2-7, with D uncertain. CDR3 size: 14 residues. Trimming took off 2 bases at V and 10 bases at J, with 18 bases between the two ends. Germline V gives CDR1 SGHDN, CDR2 FVKESK. The CDR3 reads CASSQRGFMVKQYF. Written as DNA, the CDR3 is TGTGCCAGCAGCCAAAGAGGTTTTATGGTCAAACAGTACTTC.

V and J are TRBV3-1 (or the pseudogene TRBV3-2) and TRBJ1-6, with D perhaps matching TRBD1 (5 bases). Trimming removed 3 bases from V and 3 bases from J, with 9 bases in between. The CDR3 is 15 amino acids. Germline lookup yields CDR1 LGHDT and CDR2 YNNKEL (reference sequence). CDR3 amino acids: CASSQGQGYNSPLHF. For the CDR3, the DNA is TGTGCCAGCAGCCAGGGCCAGGGCTATAATTCACCCCTCCACTTT.

This clone was seen a few times. At the DNA level, this CDR3 is encoded by other sequences in the same sample as well. The V gene is TRBV6-5, the J gene TRBJ1-1; D gene unclear. Germline CDR1 reads MNHEY; CDR2 reads SVGAGI. The V gene lost 6 bases and the J gene lost 1 base, with 6 bases spanning the gap. The CDR3 is 12 residues long. CDR3 region: CASRERNTEAFF. The CDR3 region has the DNA TGTGCCAGCAGAGAGAGGAACACTGAAGCTTTCTTT.